Following are 2 T cell receptor beta chains from one sample sequenced in a study of PD-L1 blockade in urothelial cancer. Noted time point: peripheral blood 6 weeks after treatment start. Produced via immunoSEQ multiplex PCR; TCRdb's table is partial and in-frame only. The sample lists under 20,000 clones, over 80% seen once, with over 1.5% in the top ten. Sequencing used PBMCs, obtained around atezolizumab (anti-PD-L1) treatment. The receptors shown here come from a man aged 50-59 years with urothelial cancer.

This chain uses TRBV7-9 with TRBJ1-2, with 9 bases fitting TRBD1. Losses at the gene ends were 5 bases for V and 7 bases for J; bases not matched to a gene: 11. This CDR3 region has 15 residues. Germline CDR1 is SEHNR and CDR2 is FQNEAQ (reference sequence). The CDR3 region is CASSQPPGQGFGYTF. The DNA of the CDR3 is TGTGCCAGCAGCCAACCTCCGGGACAGGGTTTTGGCTACACCTTC.

V usage is TRBV19 and J usage is TRBJ2-6; weak D call: TRBD1 (6 bases). CDR1 is LNHDA and CDR2 is SQIVND in the germline V gene (reference sequence). The CDR3 is 15 residues long. V shed 6 bases and J shed 4 bases, with 13 bases lying between them. This CDR3 reads CASRIQGSGANVLTF. The CDR3 DNA sequence: TGTGCCAGTAGGATACAGGGCTCCGGGGCCAACGTCCTGACTTTC.